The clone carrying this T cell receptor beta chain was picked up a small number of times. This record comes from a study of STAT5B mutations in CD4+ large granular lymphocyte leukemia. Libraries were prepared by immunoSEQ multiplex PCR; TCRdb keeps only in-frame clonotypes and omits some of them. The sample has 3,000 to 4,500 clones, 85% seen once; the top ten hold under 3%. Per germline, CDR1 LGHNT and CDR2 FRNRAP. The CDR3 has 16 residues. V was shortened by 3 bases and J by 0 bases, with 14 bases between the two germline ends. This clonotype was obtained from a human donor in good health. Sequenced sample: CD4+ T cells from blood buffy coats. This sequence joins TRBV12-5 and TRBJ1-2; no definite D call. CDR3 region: CASGFVATSANYGYTF. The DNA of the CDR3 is TGTGCTAGTGGTTTCGTAGCGACATCAGCTAACTATGGCTACACCTTC.